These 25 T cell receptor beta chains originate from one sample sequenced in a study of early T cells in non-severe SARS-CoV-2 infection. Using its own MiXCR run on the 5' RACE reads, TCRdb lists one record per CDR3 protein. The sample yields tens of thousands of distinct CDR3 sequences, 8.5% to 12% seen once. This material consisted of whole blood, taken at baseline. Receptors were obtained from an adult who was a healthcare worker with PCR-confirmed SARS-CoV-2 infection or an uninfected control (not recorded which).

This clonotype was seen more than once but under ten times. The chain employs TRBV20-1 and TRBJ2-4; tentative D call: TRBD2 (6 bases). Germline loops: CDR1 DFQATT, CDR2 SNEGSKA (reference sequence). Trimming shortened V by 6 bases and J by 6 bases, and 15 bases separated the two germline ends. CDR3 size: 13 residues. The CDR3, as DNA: TGCAGTGCCGAAGAGGGGAGGATAAACATTCAGTACTTC. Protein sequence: CSAEEGRINIQYF.

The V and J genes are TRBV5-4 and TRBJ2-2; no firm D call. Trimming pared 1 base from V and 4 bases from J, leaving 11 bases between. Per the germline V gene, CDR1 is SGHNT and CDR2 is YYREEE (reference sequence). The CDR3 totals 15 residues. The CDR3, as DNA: TGTGCCAGCAGCTTGTTGGACCGAGCCACCGGGGAGCTGTTTTTT. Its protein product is CASSLLDRATGELFF. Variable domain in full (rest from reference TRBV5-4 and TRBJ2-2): ETGVTQSPTHLIKTRGQQVTLRCSSQSGHNTVSWYQQALGQGPQFIFQYYREEENGRGNFPPRFSGLQFPNYSSELNVNALELDDSALYLCASSLLDRATGELFFGEGSRLTVL.

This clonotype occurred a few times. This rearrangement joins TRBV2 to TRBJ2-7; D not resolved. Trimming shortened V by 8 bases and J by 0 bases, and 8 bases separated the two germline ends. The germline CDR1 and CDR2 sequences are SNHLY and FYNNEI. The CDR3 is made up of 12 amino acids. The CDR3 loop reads CASHGYSYEQYF. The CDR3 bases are TGTGCCAGCCACGGATACTCCTACGAGCAGTACTTC.

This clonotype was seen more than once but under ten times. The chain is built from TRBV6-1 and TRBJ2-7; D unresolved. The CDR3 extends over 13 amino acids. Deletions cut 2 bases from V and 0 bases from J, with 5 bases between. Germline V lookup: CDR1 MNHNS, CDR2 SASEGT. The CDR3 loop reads CASSERSSYEQYF. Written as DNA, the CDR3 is TGTGCCAGCAGTGAAAGGAGCTCCTACGAGCAGTACTTC.

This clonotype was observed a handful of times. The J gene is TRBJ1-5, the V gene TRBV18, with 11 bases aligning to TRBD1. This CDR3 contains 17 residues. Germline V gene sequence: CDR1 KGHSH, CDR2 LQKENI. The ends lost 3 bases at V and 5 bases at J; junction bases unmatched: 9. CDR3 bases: TGTGCCAGCTCACCTGGACAGGGGGCCGGTAAAGATCAGCCCCAGCATTTT. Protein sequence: CASSPGQGAGKDQPQHF.

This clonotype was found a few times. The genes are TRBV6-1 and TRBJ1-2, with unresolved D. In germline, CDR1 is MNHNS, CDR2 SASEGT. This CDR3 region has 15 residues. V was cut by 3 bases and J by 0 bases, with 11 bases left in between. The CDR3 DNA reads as TGTGCCAGCAGTGATTATGCGCTTACTAACTATGGCTACACCTTC. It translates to CASSDYALTNYGYTF.

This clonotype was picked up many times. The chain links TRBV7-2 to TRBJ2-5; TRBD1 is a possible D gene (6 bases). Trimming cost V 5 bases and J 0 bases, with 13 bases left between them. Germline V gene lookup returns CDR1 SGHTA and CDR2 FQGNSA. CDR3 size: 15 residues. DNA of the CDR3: TGTGCCAGCAGCGAAGGACAGCTGTACCAAGAGACCCAGTACTTC. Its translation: CASSEGQLYQETQYF. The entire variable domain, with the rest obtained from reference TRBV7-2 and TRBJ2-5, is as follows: GAGVSQSPSNKVTEKGKDVELRCDPISGHTALYWYRQSLGQGLEFLIYFQGNSAPDKSGLPSDRFSAERTGGSVSTLTIQRTQQEDSAVYLCASSEGQLYQETQYFGPGTRLLVL.

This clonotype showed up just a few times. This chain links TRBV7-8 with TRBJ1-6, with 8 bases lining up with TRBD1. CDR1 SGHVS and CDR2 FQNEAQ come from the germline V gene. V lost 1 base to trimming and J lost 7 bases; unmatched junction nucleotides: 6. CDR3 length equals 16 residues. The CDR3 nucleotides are TGTGCCAGCAGCTTAGTTCGGGGACAGGAAAATTCACCCCTCCACTTT. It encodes CASSLVRGQENSPLHF.

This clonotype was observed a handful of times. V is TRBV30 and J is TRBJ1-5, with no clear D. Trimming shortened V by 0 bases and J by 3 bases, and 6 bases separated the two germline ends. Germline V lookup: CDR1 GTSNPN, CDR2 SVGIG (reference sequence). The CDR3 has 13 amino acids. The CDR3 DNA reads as TGTGCCTGGAGTGTACAGCCCAATCAGCCCCAGCATTTT. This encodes CAWSVQPNQPQHF.

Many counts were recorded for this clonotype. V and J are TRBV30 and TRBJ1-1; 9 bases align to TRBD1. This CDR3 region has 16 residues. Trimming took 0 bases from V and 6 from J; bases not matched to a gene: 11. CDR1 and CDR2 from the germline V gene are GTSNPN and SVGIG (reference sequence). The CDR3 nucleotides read TGTGCCTGGAGTGTAATTCCCGGACAGGGGAATTCTGAAGCTTTCTTT. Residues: CAWSVIPGQGNSEAFF.

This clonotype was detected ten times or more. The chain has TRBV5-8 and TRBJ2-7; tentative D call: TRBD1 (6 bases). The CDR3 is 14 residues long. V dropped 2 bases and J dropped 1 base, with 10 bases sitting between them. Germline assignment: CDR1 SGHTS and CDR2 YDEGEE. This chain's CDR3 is CASSLRDKSYEQYF. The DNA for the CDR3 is TGTGCCAGCAGCTTAAGGGACAAGTCCTACGAGCAGTACTTC.

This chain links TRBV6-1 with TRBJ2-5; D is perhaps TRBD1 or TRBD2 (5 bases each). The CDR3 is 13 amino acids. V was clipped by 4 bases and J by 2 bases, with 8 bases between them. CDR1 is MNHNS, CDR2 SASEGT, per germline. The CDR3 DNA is TGTGCCAGCAGTGTGGGGGATCAAGAGACCCAGTACTTC. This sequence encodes CASSVGDQETQYF.

CDR3 sequence reads: CASSDETSTDTQYF. DNA for the CDR3: TGTGCCAGTAGCGACGAGACTAGCACAGATACGCAGTATTTT. This chain links TRBV19 with TRBJ2-3; unclear D gene. Germline V gene lookup returns CDR1 LNHDA and CDR2 SQIVND (reference sequence). The CDR3 runs 14 residues. Between the trimmed V and J ends, which lost 6 bases and 0 bases, there was a span of 10 bases.

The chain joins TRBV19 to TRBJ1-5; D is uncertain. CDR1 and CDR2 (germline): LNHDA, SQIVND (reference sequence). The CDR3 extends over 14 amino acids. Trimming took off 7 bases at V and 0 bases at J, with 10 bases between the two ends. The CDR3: CASKEGLSNQPQHF. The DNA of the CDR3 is TGTGCCAGTAAGGAGGGCCTTAGCAATCAGCCCCAGCATTTT. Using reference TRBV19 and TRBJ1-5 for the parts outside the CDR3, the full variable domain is DGGITQSPKYLFRKEGQNVTLSCEQNLNHDAMYWYRQDPGQGLRLIYYSQIVNDFQKGDIAEGYSVSREKKESFPLTVTSAQKNPTAFYLCASKEGLSNQPQHFGDGTRLSIL.

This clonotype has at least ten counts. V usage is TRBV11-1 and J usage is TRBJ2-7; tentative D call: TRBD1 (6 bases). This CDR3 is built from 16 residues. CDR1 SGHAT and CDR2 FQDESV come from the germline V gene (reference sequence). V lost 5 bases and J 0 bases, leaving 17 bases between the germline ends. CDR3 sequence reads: CASSLITGRLSYEQYF. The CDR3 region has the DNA TGTGCCAGCAGCCTTATAACAGGGCGACTCTCCTACGAGCAGTACTTC.

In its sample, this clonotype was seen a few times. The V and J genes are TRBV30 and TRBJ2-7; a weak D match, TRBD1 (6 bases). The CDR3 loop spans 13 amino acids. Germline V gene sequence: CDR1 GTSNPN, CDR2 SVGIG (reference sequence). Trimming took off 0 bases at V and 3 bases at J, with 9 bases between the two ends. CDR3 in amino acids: CAWSVSGDYEQYF. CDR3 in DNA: TGTGCCTGGAGTGTGTCAGGGGACTACGAGCAGTACTTC.

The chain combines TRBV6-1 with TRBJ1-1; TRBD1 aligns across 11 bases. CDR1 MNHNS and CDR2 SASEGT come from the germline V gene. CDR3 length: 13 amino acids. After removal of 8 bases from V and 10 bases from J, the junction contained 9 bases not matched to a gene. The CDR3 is CASVGQGAMGAFF. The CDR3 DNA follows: TGTGCCAGCGTTGGACAGGGGGCTATGGGAGCTTTCTTT.

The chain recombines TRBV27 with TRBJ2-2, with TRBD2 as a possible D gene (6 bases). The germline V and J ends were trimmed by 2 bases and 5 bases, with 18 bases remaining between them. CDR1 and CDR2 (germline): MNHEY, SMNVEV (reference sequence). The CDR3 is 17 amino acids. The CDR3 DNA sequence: TGTGCCAGCAGTTTAAGTTTTCTGGGAGGTTCAACCGGGGAGCTGTTTTTT. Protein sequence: CASSLSFLGGSTGELFF.

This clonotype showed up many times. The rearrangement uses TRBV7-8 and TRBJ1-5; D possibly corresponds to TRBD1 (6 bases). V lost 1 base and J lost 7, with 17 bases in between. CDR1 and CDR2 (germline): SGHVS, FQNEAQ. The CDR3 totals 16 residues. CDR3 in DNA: TGTGCCAGCAGCTTAGTGGGGGGGCGGTTTAACCAGCCCCAGCATTTT. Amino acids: CASSLVGGRFNQPQHF.

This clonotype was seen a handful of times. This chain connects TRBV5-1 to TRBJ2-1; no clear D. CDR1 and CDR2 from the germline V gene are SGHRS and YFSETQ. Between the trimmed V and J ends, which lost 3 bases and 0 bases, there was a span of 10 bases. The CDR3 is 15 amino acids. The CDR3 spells CASSYDVSSYNEQFF. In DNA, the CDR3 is TGCGCCAGCAGCTATGACGTTAGCTCCTACAATGAGCAGTTCTTC.

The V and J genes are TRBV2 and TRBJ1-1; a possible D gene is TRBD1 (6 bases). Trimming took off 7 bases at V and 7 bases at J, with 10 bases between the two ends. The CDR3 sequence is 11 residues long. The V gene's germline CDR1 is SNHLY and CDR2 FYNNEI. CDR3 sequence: CASTVDSEAFF. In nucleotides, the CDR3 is TGTGCCAGCACCGTGGACAGTGAAGCTTTCTTT.

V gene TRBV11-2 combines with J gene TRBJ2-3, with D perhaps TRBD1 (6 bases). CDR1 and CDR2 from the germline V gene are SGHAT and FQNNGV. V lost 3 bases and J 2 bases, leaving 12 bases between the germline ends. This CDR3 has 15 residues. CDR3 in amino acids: CASSFGTRITDTQYF. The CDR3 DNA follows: TGTGCCAGCAGCTTCGGGACACGGATCACAGATACGCAGTATTTT.

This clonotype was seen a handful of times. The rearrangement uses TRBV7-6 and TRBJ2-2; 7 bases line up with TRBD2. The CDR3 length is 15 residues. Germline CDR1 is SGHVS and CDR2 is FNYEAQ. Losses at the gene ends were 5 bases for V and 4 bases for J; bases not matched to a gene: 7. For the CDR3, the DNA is TGTGCCAGCAGCCCCGCCGGGACTATCACCGGGGAGCTGTTTTTT. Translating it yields CASSPAGTITGELFF. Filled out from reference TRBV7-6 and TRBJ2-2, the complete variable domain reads GAGVSQSPRYKVTKRGQDVALRCDPISGHVSLYWYRQALGQGPEFLTYFNYEAQQDKSGLPNDRFSAERPEGSISTLTIQRTEQRDSAMYRCASSPAGTITGELFFGEGSRLTVL.

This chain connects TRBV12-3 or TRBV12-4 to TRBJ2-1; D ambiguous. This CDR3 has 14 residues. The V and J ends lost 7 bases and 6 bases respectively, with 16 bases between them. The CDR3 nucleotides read TGTGCCAGCAAGGCCGATGGGGTTTTCAATGAGCAGTTCTTC. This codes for CASKADGVFNEQFF.

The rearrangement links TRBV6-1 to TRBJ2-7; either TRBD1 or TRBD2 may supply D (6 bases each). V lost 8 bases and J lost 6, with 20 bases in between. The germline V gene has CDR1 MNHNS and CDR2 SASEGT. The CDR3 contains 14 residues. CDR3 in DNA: TGTGCCAGCGTTTCTCAAGGGGGGACGGGCGAGCAGTACTTC. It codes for CASVSQGGTGEQYF.